Given below is one T cell receptor beta chain in context. This clone has just one count. Its antigen target is currently unknown. The record has no base qualities; no much larger clone is one base away. This sample was included in a study of Ad26.COV2.S vaccination and SARS-CoV-2 variants (dated by TCRdb to the early 2020s). Regarding the study in general: Donors in the vaccine arm were drawn from COV1001, a phase I-IIa trial of Ad26.COV2.S in healthy adults that was multicentre, randomized, double-blind and placebo-controlled. Ad26.COV2.S was administered intramuscularly at 5 x 10^10 or 1 x 10^11 viral particles, either as a single shot or as two shots given 56 days apart. Blinding of investigators to trial group allocation was maintained during experiments and outcome assessment. Trial participants were randomized into five groups of five: low-dose or high-dose Ad26.COV2.S given once or twice, or placebo on both occasions. The specificity and breadth of SARS-CoV-2-reactive T cell receptors after Ad26.COV2.S vaccination were assessed by TCRbeta repertoire sequencing. The TCR-sequenced set comprised about 32 samples: approximately 19 Ad26.COV2.S vaccine recipients, 5 placebo recipients and 8 SARS-CoV-2 convalescent individuals. General findings and caveats noted by the study authors: After vaccination, spike-specific CD8+ and CD4+ T cell responses were reported to show substantial breadth. Compared with placebo recipients, Ad26.COV2.S recipients showed higher spike-specific TCR breadth (P = 0.0014). The authors noted that total T cell responses may have been underestimated by the TCR breadth and depth analyses. Vaccine and placebo recipients had comparable non-spike TCR breadth, which fits with the vaccine containing only spike. Comparing responses between vaccine doses or regimens was not something the study was powered to do.

The germline V gene sets CDR1 to SNHLY and CDR2 to FYNNEI. Germline trimming amounts to 0 bases on V and 3 bases on J, with 6 as the count of junction bases outside the gene matches. There are 16 amino acids in the CDR3, from cysteine to phenylalanine inclusive. Only the CDR3 part of the read is kept: 48 bases, read in frame from the first base. Taken with the paper, the label for treatment or condition translates to: 15 to 20 received Ad26.COV2.S at low or high dose, single or two shots; several received placebo; per-sample allocation not given. Repertoires of vaccine and placebo recipients were sequenced from samples collected on day 63 after the first injection. In Cohort 1b, about two dozen adults aged 18-55 years were enrolled at a single site in Boston, USA, between 29 July and 7 August 2020. Ad26.COV2.S consisted of a replication-incompetent adenovirus type 26 vector by which a prefusion-stabilized SARS-CoV-2 spike protein from the original Wuhan strain was expressed.

TCRbeta CDR3 regions were sequenced with the immunoSEQ Assay. After extraction, genomic DNA underwent amplification by bias-controlled multiplex PCR, followed by high-throughput sequencing. In the paper's pipeline: To quantify the absolute abundance of every unique TCRbeta CDR3 region, sequences were collapsed and filtered. T cell fraction was estimated by normalization of TCRbeta template counts to usable DNA, with usable DNA being measured through amplification of reference genes present in all nucleated cells. Repertoire TCRs were annotated as SARS-CoV-2-specific by exact matching of V gene, CDR3 amino acid sequence and J gene to a known reactive TCR set. The reference SARS-CoV-2 TCR set was derived from MIRA and filtered for enrichment in COVID-19-positive ImmuneCODE repertoires, a step that removed public or cross-reactive TCRs. Drawing on the MIRA antigens, annotated TCRs were analysed further at the level of specific ORF or position within ORF. Breadth was defined as annotated unique rearrangements over total unique productive rearrangements; depth was the summed frequency of those rearrangements. Two-sided Wilcoxon rank-sum tests were applied when comparing TCR breadth between groups. TCRdb limited this immuneACCESS table to in-frame rearrangements with V and J called. A share of clones is missing; checked studies link under half to unresolved V genes, and the rest is unexplained. The DNA gave D and trimming, while V, J and clone size come from that table. The sample table contains about 370,000 clones; only one count was recorded for about 88% of them. 1.5% to 2% of the sample belongs to the ten largest clones.

Rearrangement joined TRBV2 to TRBJ2-7; 9 nucleotides in the junction match TRBD2. The TCR was taken from a person between 18 and 65 years old who received the Ad26.COV2.S COVID-19 vaccine or a placebo. The source was peripheral blood, collected in a trial of Ad26.COV2.S vaccine versus placebo. The DNA sequence is given as TGTGCCAGCAGTGAAGCATACGGGACTAGCCGCTACGAGCAGTACTTC. This is translated as CASSEAYGTSRYEQYF. When the CDR3 is completed using the reference TRBV2 and TRBJ2-7 genes on either side, the full variable domain is EPEVTQTPSHQVTQMGQEVILRCVPISNHLYFYWYRQILGQKVEFLVSFYNNEISEKSEIFDDQFSVERPDGSNFTLKIRSTKLEDSAMYFCASSEAYGTSRYEQYFGPGTRLTVT.